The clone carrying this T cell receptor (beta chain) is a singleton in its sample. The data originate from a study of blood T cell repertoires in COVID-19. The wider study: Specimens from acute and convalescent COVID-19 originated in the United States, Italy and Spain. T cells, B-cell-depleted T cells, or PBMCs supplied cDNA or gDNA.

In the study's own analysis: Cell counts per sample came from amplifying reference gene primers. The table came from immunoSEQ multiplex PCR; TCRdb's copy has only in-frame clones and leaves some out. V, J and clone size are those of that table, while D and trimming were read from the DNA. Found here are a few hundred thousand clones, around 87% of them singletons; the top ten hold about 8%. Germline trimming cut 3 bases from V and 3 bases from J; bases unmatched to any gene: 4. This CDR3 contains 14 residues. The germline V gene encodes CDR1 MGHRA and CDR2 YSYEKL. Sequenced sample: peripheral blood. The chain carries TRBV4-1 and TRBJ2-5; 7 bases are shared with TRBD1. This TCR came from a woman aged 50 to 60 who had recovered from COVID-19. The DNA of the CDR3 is TGCGCCAGCAGCCACCCGGGACAGAAAGAGACCCAGTACTTC. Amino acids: CASSHPGQKETQYF.